A single TCR beta chain is shown here with its context. RNA extraction was followed by reverse transcription into cDNA, which acted as the sequencing template. Libraries were prepared by immunoSEQ multiplex PCR; TCRdb keeps only in-frame clonotypes and omits some of them. There are 90,000 to 130,000 clones in the sample; 50% to 75% occur only once, and about 12% lies in the top ten. The data are from a study of CD8+ T cells in alopecia areata. Treatment meaning: oral pan-JAK inhibitor, 5-10 mg twice daily. Germline CDR1 reads SQVTM; CDR2 reads ANQGSEA. Trimming left V 3 bases short and J 0 bases short, with 5 bases between. The CDR3 runs to 13 residues.

V is TRBV29-1 and J is TRBJ2-2, with no clear D. This sequence was found in a human donor with alopecia areata. The sample here was CD8+ T cells sorted from blood, taken at week 24, from a patient treated with tofacitinib. The CDR3 is CSVDASNTGELFF. The CDR3 DNA reads TGCAGCGTTGACGCATCGAACACCGGGGAGCTGTTTTTT.